The sequence of this T cell receptor beta chain was determined in a study of regulatory T cells in long-lasting Graves disease. Overall study results and limits: Limited samples may have lowered accuracy. Persistent Graves' patients showed less TCR diversity than newly diagnosed ones. The persistent group shared around 2,600 public clonotypes, more than the approximately 880 shared by new patients.

This clonotype was detected ten times or more. The antigen is undetermined. Construction of the TCR beta libraries employed iRepertoire HTBI primers in conjunction with Arm-PCR of CDR3 regions. Using its own MiXCR run on the multiplex PCR reads, TCRdb lists one record per CDR3 protein. The sample has 400,000 to 500,000 distinct CDR3 sequences; about 20% are singletons. Time point denoted: persistent/refractory GD, antithyroid drugs over 5 years with positive TRAb. PBMC-extracted RNA yielded the TCR library. In this cohort, patients came from an endocrinology department located in Xi'an, China. The material sequenced was peripheral blood mononuclear cells (PBMCs), taken when the disease was refractory, from a patient treated with antithyroid drugs. The sequence came from a female donor with Graves disease.

DNA for the CDR3: TGTGCCAGCAGTTTGGGACGGAGTTCTAACTATGGCTACACCTTC. Its translation is CASSLGRSSNYGYTF. The chain employs TRBV28 and TRBJ1-2, with D possibly being TRBD1 (5 bases). The CDR3 length is 15 residues. Germline V gene lookup returns CDR1 MDHEN and CDR2 SYDVKM. V shed 3 bases and J shed 0 bases, with 11 bases lying between them.